Reported below is one T cell receptor (beta chain). Original data processing: Reference gene primers were amplified, and this amplification served to estimate nucleated cell counts. Sequencing used immunoSEQ multiplex PCR; TCRdb keeps in-frame clones, though not all of them. That table supplies the V and J calls and clone size; D and trimming were determined from the DNA. The sample includes approximately 400,000 clones, 70% to 90% seen only once; the top ten take over 1%. The data were obtained in a study of blood T cell repertoires in COVID-19. At the level of the study: Donors in the United States, Italy and Spain gave samples during acute or convalescent COVID-19. From T cells, B-cell-depleted T cells, or PBMCs came the material, which was cDNA or gDNA.

Germline lookup yields CDR1 MNHNY and CDR2 SVGAGI (reference sequence). V lost 6 bases to trimming and J lost 2 bases; unmatched junction nucleotides: 8. The CDR3 runs to 15 residues. The chain combines TRBV6-6 with TRBJ2-3, with 7 bases aligning to TRBD1. This receptor was taken from a man aged 35-49 years with acute or convalescent COVID-19. The sample was peripheral blood. The CDR3 DNA is TGTGCCAGCAGCATAAGGGACAGACTCACAGATACGCAGTATTTT. Translated: CASSIRDRLTDTQYF.